This T cell receptor (beta chain) was retrieved from a study of response to subunit inactivated influenza vaccine (dated by TCRdb to the late 2010s). As for the study more broadly: Deep quantitative profiling of the T cell receptor repertoire was used in the study to follow responses to a trivalent subunit inactivated influenza vaccine. The investigation overall reported the following: The authors suggested that each seasonal influenza vaccination may recruit only a limited number of new T cells.

Per the germline V gene, MGHRA is the CDR1 and YSYEKL is the CDR2. From the cysteine up to the phenylalanine, the CDR3 has a length of 17 residues. Solely the CDR3 DNA is kept, with 51 bases framed from the first base. Ends trimmed: V by 1 base, J by 1 base; bases unmatched to a gene: 6. Details on this clonotype: Its antigen has not been determined. No much larger clone exists at a distance of one base, and base qualities are not known.

The method was RT-PCR. The sequencer listed for this sample is Illumina HiSeq 2500. In-frame beta chains were kept once TCRdb had trimmed the public reads at Q25 with fastp and called clones with MiXCR. CDR3 protein sequences are deduplicated, and each keeps its most common genes and DNA. A total of 450,000 to 550,000 distinct CDR3 sequences appear in this sample, around 25% of them only once. Around 1.8% of the sample is held by the ten biggest clonotypes. The chain joins TRBV4-1 to TRBJ2-2; TRBD2 agrees with 7 junctional bases. This sequence originates from a man aged 45 to 65 who received an inactivated influenza vaccine. Donor details come from another sample of the same person, matched by shared clones. Sequences were derived from CD4+ T cells sorted from PBMCs, sampled 4 to 6 days after vaccination. Read as DNA, the sequence is TGCGCCAGCAGCCAAGGGTCAGCGGGGCAGAACACCGGGGAGCTGTTTTTT. Translated, this is CASSQGSAGQNTGELFF.